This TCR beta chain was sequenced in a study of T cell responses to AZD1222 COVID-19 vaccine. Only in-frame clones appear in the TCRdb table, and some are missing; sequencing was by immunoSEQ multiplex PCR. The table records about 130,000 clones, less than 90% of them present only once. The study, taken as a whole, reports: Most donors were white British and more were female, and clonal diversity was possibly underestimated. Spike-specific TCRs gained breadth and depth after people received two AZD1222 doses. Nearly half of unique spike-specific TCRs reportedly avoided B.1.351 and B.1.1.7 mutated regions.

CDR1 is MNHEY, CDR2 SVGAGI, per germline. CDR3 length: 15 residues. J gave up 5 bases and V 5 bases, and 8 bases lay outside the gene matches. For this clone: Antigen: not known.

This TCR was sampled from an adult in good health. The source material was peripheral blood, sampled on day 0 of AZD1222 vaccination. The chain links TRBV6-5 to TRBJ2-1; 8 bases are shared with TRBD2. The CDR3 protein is CASSPGGRFNNEQFF. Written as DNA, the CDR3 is TGTGCCAGCAGTCCTGGCGGGAGGTTCAACAATGAGCAGTTCTTC.